This TCR beta chain is drawn from a study of shared clonotypes between healthy human individuals. Study observations and caveats: Represented diversity (both genetic and exposure-history) was limited by the small number of donors. Among donors, sharing of clonotypes was expected to be affected by sequencing depth.

Clones were sequenced by immunoSEQ multiplex PCR, and TCRdb holds only the in-frame ones, with some missing. Of roughly 2.2 million clones in the sample, less than 95% were seen once. To note about this clone: The antigen remains undetermined.

Healthy HIV-negative adults without recent acute infections or vaccinations served as donors. All donors were Caucasian adults living in Nashville, Tennessee. This CDR3 spans 15 amino acids. V was pared by 2 bases and J by 7 bases, with 6 bases of the junction left unmatched. Germline V lookup: CDR1 MDHEN, CDR2 SYDVKM. This sequence joins TRBV28 and TRBJ1-5, with 9 bases aligning to TRBD1. This sequence originates from a man younger than 35 in good health. Some clones in this sample may be carry-over from other donors' samples. What was sequenced was naive CD4+ T cells from PBMCs. Subset in this sample: CD45RA+ positively selected. The CDR3 is CASSLRDREYQPQHF. DNA of the CDR3: TGTGCCAGCAGTTTAAGGGACAGGGAGTACCAGCCCCAGCATTTT. The full variable domain, with the rest looked up from reference TRBV28 and TRBJ1-5, is DVKVTQSSRYLVKRTGEKVFLECVQDMDHENMFWYRQDPGLGLRLIYFSYDVKMKEKGDIPEGYSVSREKKERFSLILESASTNQTSMYLCASSLRDREYQPQHFGDGTRLSIL.